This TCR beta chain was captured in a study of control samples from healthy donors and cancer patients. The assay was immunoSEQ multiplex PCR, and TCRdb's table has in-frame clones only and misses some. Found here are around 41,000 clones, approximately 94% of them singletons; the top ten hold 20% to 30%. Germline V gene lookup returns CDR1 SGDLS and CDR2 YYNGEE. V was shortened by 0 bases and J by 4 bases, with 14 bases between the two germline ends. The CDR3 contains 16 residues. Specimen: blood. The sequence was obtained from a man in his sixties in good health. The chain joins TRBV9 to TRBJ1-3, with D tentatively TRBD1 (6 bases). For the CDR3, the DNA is TGTGCCAGCAGCGTAGCTGAGGGGGTGACAGGAAACACCATATATTTT. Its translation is CASSVAEGVTGNTIYF.